The 14 T cell receptor beta chains listed next were all sequenced from one sample in a study of T cell responses to AZD1222 COVID-19 vaccine. Sequencing used immunoSEQ multiplex PCR; TCRdb keeps in-frame clones, though not all of them. The table includes roughly 120,000 clones, 88% detected once. Sequenced material: peripheral blood, taken 28 days after the second AZD1222 dose. All receptors come from an adult who received the AZD1222 COVID-19 vaccine.

The chain joins TRBV28 to TRBJ1-2, with D unresolved. This CDR3 region has 12 residues. CDR1 and CDR2 from the germline V gene are MDHEN and SYDVKM. The V gene lost 6 bases and the J gene lost 4 bases, with 9 bases spanning the gap. Here the CDR3 DNA reads TGTGCCAGCAGGGGCGGGATCTATGGCTACACCTTC. Its protein is CASRGGIYGYTF.

The J gene is TRBJ2-3, the V gene TRBV10-3; 11 positions agree with TRBD2. J lost 6 bases, V lost 11 bases, and 7 bases had no gene match. The CDR3 loop spans 13 amino acids. In germline, CDR1 is ENHRY, CDR2 SYGVKD. The CDR3, as DNA: TGTGCCGGCTCACTAGCGGGGGCGGATACGCAGTATTTT. It yields the protein CAGSLAGADTQYF.

The gene calls are TRBV6-5 and TRBJ1-3; possibly TRBD1 for D (6 bases). Trimming stripped 4 bases from V and 0 bases from J, with 13 bases between. From germline, CDR1 is MNHEY and CDR2 SVGAGI. The CDR3 is 16 amino acids. CDR3 loop: CASSSGQLSSGNTIYF. The CDR3 coding sequence is TGTGCCAGCAGTTCCGGACAGTTGAGCTCTGGAAACACCATATATTTT.

The count of this clone is one. V usage is TRBV11-3 and J usage is TRBJ1-1, with a weak D call TRBD1 (5 bases). Germline CDR1 reads SGHNT; CDR2 reads YENEEA. V dropped 5 bases and J dropped 4 bases, with 20 bases sitting between them. The CDR3 has 16 residues. CDR3 sequence (DNA): TGTGCCAGCAGCCCCCCGGGACTTTTTAAGGGCACTGAAGCTTTCTTT. It is translated as CASSPPGLFKGTEAFF.

The chain has TRBV5-1 and TRBJ2-7; D not resolved. Trimming took off 1 base at V and 0 bases at J, with 14 bases between the two ends. Germline-derived CDR1 and CDR2 are SGHRS and YFSETQ. The CDR3 sequence is 16 residues long. CDR3 residues: CASSLLSGSSSYEQYF. The CDR3 DNA reads TGCGCCAGCAGCTTGTTATCCGGGTCGAGCTCCTACGAGCAGTACTTC.

This clone was seen a few times. The chain carries TRBV15 and TRBJ2-1; the D gene is possibly TRBD2 (5 bases). CDR1 is LNHNV, CDR2 YYDKDF, per germline (reference sequence). There are 14 residues in the CDR3. V was trimmed by 4 bases and J by 7 bases, leaving 14 bases between them. The CDR3 sequence is CATSMDLKRNEQFF. Here the CDR3 DNA reads TGTGCCACCAGCATGGACTTAAAGAGGAATGAGCAGTTCTTC.

The chain employs TRBV6-5 and TRBJ1-3, with D unclear. Per germline, CDR1 MNHEY and CDR2 SVGAGI. There are 12 residues in the CDR3. The V and J ends lost 7 bases and 1 base respectively, with 5 bases between them. The CDR3 nucleotides are TGTGCCAGCACATCTTCTGGAAACACCATATATTTT. This encodes CASTSSGNTIYF.

The J gene is TRBJ1-2, the V gene TRBV5-1; D is uncertain. CDR1 and CDR2 from the germline V gene are SGHRS and YFSETQ. The CDR3 covers 13 residues. Trimming removed 0 bases at V and 4 bases at J, with 7 bases between. CDR3 sequence: CASSLGQLYGYTF. CDR3 in DNA: TGCGCCAGCAGCTTGGGGCAGCTCTATGGCTACACCTTC.

V and J are TRBV27 and TRBJ1-4, with D hard to call. The CDR3 totals 16 residues. V was cut by 5 bases and J by 5 bases, with 18 bases left in between. Germline V gene data show CDR1 as MNHEY and CDR2 as SMNVEV (reference sequence). CDR3 DNA: TGTGCCAGCAGTACCCCCCGACGGGGAGGAAATGAAAAACTGTTTTTT. Encoded protein: CASSTPRRGGNEKLFF.

The chain uses TRBV28 and TRBJ1-2, with D possibly being TRBD1 (6 bases). Trimming took 1 base from V and 4 from J, leaving 10 bases between them. This CDR3 has 14 residues. Germline V gene data show CDR1 as MDHEN and CDR2 as SYDVKM. DNA for the CDR3: TGTGCCAGCAGTTTATTTTCAGGGGTCTATGGCTACACCTTC. The encoded protein is CASSLFSGVYGYTF.

V and J are TRBV18 and TRBJ2-7, with TRBD1 matching 7 bases. This CDR3 region has 15 residues. Trimming cost V 5 bases and J 3 bases; bases outside gene matches: 10. Per germline, CDR1 KGHSH and CDR2 LQKENI. CDR3 nucleotides: TGTGCCAGCTCAACCATTGGGACAGAGAACTACGAGCAGTACTTC. This gives the protein CASSTIGTENYEQYF.

In this sample, this clone turned up once. The CDR3, as DNA: TGTGCCACCAGTGATTTCCGGACTAGCGGGGACTCCTACAATGAGCAGTTCTTC. As protein: CATSDFRTSGDSYNEQFF. This chain joins TRBV24-1 and TRBJ2-1, with 12 nucleotides matching TRBD2. With 1 base clipped from V and 0 bases from J, the junction kept 3 bases outside the gene matches. This CDR3 has 18 amino acids. Germline CDR1 KGHDR, CDR2 SFDVKD.

J is TRBJ1-2 and V is TRBV25-1; D remains unclear. The CDR3 is 13 residues long. CDR1 MGHDK and CDR2 SYGVNS come from the germline V gene. Trimming took 3 bases from V and 3 from J, leaving 8 bases between them. In DNA form, the CDR3 reads TGTGCCAGCAGTGATTGGGGAGACTATGGCTACACCTTC. Translated: CASSDWGDYGYTF.

The chain has TRBV5-6 and TRBJ1-2; D gene unclear. CDR3 length: 14 residues. Per the germline V gene, CDR1 is SGHDT and CDR2 is YYEEEE. Between the trimmed V and J ends, which lost 4 bases and 1 base, there was a span of 11 bases. Written as DNA, the CDR3 is TGTGCCAGCAGCCTGGACGGTTTTAACTATGGCTACACCTTC. Amino acid sequence: CASSLDGFNYGYTF.